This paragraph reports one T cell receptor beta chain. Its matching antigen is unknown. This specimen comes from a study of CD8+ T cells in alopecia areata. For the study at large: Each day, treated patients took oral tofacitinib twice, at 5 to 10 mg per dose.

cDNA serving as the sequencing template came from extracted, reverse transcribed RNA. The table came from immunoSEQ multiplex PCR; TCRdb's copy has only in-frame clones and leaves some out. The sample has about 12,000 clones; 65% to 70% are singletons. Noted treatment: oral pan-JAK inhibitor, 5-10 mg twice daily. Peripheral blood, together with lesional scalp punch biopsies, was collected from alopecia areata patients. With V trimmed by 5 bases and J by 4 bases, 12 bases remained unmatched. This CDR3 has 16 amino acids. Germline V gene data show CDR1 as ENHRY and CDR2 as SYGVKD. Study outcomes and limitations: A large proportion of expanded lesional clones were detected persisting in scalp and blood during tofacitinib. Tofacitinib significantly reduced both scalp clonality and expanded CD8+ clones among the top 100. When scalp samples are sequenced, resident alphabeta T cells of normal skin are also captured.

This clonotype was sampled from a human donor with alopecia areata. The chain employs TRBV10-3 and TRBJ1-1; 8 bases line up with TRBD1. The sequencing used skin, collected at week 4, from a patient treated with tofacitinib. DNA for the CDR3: TGTGCCATCAGTCCCACAGGGGGGGCAGAGGTCACTGAAGCTTTCTTT. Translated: CAISPTGGAEVTEAFF.